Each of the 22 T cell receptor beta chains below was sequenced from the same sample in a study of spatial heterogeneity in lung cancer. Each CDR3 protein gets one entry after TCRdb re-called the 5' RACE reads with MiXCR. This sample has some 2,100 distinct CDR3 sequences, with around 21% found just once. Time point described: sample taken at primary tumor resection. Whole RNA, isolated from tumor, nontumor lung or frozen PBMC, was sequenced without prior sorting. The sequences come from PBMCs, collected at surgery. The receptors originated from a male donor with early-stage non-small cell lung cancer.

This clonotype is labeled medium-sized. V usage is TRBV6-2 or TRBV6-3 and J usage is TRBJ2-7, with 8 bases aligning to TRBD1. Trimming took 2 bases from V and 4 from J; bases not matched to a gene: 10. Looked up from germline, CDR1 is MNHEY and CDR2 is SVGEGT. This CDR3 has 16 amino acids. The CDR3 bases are TGTGCCAGCAGTTACCTTCCAGGGGACAGGCTTTACGAGCAGTACTTC. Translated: CASSYLPGDRLYEQYF.

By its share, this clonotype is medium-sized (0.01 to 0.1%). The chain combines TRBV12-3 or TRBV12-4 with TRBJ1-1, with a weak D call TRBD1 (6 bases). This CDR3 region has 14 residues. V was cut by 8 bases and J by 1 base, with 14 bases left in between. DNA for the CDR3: TGTGCCAGCCTCACACAGGGTCAGAACACTGAAGCTTTCTTT. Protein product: CASLTQGQNTEAFF.

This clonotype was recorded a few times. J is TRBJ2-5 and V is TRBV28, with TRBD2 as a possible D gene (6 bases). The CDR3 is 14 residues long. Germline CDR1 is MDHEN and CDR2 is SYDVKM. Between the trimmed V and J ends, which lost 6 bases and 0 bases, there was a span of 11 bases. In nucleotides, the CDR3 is TGTGCCAGCAGCCCCGGGACTTACCAAGAGACCCAGTACTTC. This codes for CASSPGTYQETQYF.

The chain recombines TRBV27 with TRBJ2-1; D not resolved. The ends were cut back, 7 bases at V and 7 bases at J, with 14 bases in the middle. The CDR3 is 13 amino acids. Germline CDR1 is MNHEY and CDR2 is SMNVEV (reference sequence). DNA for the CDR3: TGTGCCAGCACCGCTATAACAGAGAATGAGCAGTTCTTC. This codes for CASTAITENEQFF.

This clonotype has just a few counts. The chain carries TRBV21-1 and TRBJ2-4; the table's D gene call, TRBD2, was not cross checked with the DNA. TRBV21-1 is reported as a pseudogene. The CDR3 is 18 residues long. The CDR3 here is CASSGGRGGGMGENIQYF. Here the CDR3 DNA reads TGTGCCAGCAGCGGCGGGCGAGGAGGCGGGATGGGGGAAAACATTCAGTACTTC.

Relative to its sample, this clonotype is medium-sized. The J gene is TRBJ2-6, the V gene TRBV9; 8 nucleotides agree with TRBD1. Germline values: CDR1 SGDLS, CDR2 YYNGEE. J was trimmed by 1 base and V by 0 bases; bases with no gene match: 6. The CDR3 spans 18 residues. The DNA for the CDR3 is TGTGCCAGCAGCGTAGAGTCAGGGGGCCAATCTGGGGCCAACGTCCTGACTTTC. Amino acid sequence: CASSVESGGQSGANVLTF. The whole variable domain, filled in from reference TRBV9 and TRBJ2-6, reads DSGVTQTPKHLITATGQRVTLRCSPRSGDLSVYWYQQSLDQGLQFLIQYYNGEERAKGNILERFSAQQFPDLHSELNLSSLELGDSALYFCASSVESGGQSGANVLTFGAGSRLTVL.

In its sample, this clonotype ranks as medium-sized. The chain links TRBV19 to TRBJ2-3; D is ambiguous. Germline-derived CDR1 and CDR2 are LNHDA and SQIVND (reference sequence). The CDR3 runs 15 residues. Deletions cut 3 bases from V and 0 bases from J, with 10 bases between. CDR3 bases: TGTGCCAGTAGTATCCGCCCCTCTAGCACAGATACGCAGTATTTT. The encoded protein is CASSIRPSSTDTQYF.

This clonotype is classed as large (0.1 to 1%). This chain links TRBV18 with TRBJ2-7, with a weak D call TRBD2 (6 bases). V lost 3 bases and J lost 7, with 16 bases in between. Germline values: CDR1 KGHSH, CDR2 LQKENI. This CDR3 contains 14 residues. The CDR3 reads CASSPVTGAGEQYF. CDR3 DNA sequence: TGTGCCAGCTCACCGGTAACGGGAGCTGGTGAGCAGTACTTC.

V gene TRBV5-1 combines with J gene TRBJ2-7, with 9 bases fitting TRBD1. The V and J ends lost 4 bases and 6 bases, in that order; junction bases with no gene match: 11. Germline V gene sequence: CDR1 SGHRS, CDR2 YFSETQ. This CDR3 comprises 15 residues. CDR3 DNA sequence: TGCGCCAGCAGCCTGGGGACAGGGACATTTGGCGAGCAGTACTTC. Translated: CASSLGTGTFGEQYF.

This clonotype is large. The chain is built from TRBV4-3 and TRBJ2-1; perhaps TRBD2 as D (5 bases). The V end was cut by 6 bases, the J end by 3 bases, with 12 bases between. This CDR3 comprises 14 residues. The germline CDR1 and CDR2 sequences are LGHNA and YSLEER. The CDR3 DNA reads TGCGCCAGCAGTCGAGACCGGGACTACAATGAGCAGTTCTTC. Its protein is CASSRDRDYNEQFF.

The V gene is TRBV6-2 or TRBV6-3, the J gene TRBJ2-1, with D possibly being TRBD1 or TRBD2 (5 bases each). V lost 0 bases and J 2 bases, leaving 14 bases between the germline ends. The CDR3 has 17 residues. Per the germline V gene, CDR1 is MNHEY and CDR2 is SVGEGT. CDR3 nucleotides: TGTGCCAGCAGTTACTCGAATTCACGGGGCCCCTACAATGAGCAGTTCTTC. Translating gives CASSYSNSRGPYNEQFF.

This CDR3 reads CASSFTGSGANVLTF. The CDR3 DNA follows: TGTGCCAGCAGCTTTACAGGATCTGGGGCCAACGTCCTGACTTTC. The chain recombines TRBV14 with TRBJ2-6; D perhaps matches TRBD1 (5 bases). The CDR3 has 15 residues. Germline V gene data show CDR1 as SGHDN and CDR2 as FVKESK. The ends were cut back, 5 bases at V and 1 base at J, with 9 bases in the middle.

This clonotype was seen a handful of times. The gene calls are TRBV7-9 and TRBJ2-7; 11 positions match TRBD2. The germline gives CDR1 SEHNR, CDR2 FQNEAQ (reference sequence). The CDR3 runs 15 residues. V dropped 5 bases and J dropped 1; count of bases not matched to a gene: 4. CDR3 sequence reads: CASSLGTSGSYEQYF. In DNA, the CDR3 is TGTGCCAGCAGCCTAGGGACTAGCGGATCCTACGAGCAGTACTTC.

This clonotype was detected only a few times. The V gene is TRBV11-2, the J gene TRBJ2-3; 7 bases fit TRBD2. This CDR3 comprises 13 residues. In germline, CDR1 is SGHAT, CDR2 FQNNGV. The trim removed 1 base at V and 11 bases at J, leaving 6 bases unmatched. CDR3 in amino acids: CASSLAASGGQYF. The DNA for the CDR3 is TGTGCCAGCAGCTTAGCGGCTAGCGGTGGGCAGTATTTT. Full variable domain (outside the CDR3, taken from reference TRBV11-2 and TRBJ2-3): EAGVAQSPRYKIIEKRQSVAFWCNPISGHATLYWYQQILGQGPKLLIQFQNNGVVDDSQLPKDRFSAERLKGVDSTLKIQPAKLEDSAVYLCASSLAASGGQYFGPGTRLTVL.

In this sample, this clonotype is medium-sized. The CDR3 sequence is CASSPWEGLGNSPLHF. Here the CDR3 DNA reads TGTGCCAGCAGCCCCTGGGAGGGGTTGGGCAATTCACCCCTCCACTTT. The chain combines TRBV7-6 with TRBJ1-6, with D tentatively TRBD1 (5 bases). The germline V gene encodes CDR1 SGHVS and CDR2 FNYEAQ. The CDR3 spans 16 residues. The V and J ends lost 5 bases and 7 bases respectively, with 18 bases between them.

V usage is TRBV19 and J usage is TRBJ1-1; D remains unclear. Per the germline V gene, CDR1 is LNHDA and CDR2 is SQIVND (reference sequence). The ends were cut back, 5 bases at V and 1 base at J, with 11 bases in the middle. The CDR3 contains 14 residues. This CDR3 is CASSPRAQNTEAFF. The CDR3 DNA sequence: TGTGCCAGTAGTCCCCGGGCCCAGAACACTGAAGCTTTCTTT.

CDR3 sequence reads: CASSLAGSAGELFF. CDR3 bases: TGTGCCAGCAGCCTAGCGGGGTCCGCCGGGGAGCTGTTTTTT. The chain carries TRBV11-2 and TRBJ2-2, with 9 bases identical to TRBD2. Germline loops: CDR1 SGHAT, CDR2 FQNNGV. V lost 5 bases, J lost 6 bases, and 4 bases stayed unmatched. This CDR3 region has 14 residues.

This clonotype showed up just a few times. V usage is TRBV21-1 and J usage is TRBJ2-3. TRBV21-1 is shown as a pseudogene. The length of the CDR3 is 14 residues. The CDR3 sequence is CASSKAGALDTQYF. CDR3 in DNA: TGTGCCAGCAGCAAAGCTGGAGCCTTGGATACGCAGTATTTT.

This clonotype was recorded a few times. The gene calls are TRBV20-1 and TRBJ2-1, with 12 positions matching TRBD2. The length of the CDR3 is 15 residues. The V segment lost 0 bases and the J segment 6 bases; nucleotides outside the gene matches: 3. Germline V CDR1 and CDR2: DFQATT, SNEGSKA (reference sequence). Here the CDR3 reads CSAREATSGGNEQFF. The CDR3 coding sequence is TGCAGTGCTAGAGAAGCGACTAGCGGGGGCAATGAGCAGTTCTTC.

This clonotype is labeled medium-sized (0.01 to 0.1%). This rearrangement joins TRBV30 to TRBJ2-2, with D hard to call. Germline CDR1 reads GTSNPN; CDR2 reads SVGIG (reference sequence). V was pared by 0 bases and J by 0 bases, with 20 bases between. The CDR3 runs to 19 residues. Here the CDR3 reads CAWSVIAGQADTNTGELFF. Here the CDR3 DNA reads TGTGCCTGGAGTGTTATAGCCGGGCAGGCCGATACGAACACCGGGGAGCTGTTTTTT.

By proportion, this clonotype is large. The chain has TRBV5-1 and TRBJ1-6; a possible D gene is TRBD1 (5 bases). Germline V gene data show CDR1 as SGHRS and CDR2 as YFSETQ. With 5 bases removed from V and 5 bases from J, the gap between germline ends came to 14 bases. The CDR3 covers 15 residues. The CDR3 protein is CASRSGTYDNSPLHF. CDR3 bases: TGCGCCAGCAGATCTGGGACCTATGATAATTCACCCCTCCACTTT.

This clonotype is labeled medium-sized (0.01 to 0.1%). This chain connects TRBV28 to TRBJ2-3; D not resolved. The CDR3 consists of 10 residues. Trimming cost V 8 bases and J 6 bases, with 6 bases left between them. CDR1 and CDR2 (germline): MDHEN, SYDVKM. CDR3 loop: CASGSDTQYF. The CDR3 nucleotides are TGTGCCAGCGGTTCGGATACGCAGTATTTT.